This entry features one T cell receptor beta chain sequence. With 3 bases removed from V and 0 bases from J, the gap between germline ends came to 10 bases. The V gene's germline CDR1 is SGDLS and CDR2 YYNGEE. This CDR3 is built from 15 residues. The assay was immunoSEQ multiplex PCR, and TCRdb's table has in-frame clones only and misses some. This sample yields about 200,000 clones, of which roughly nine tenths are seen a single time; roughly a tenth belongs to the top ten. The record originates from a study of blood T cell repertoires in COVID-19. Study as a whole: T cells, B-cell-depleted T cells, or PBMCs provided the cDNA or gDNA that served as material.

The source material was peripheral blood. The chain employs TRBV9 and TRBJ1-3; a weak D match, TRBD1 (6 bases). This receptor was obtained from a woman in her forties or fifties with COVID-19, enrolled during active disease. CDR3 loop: CASSGRDTSGNTIYF. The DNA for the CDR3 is TGTGCCAGCAGCGGTAGGGACACCTCTGGAAACACCATATATTTT.